What follows is one T cell receptor (beta chain) and its context. The sample originates from a study of brain T cells in children with intractable seizures. Sequencing was limited to surgery cases with top T cell transcript signatures in brain tissue. Pre-surgery treatment included at least one anti-epileptic drug. Sequencing used immunoSEQ multiplex PCR; TCRdb keeps in-frame clones, though not all of them. The sample yields some 64,000 clones, 90% to 97% seen once. Sequences were derived from peripheral blood, sampled at surgery. This receptor was obtained from a boy in the first two years of life with focal cortical dysplasia and intractable seizures.

CDR3 sequence: CSAPQGFEQFF. Here the CDR3 DNA reads TGCAGTGCACCACAGGGTTTTGAGCAGTTCTTC. The chain couples TRBV20-1 to TRBJ2-1; tentative D call: TRBD1 (6 bases). The CDR3 length is 11 residues. From germline, CDR1 is DFQATT and CDR2 SNEGSKA (reference sequence). The V end lost 6 bases, the J end lost 9 bases, and 12 bases lay between the germline ends.